Listed below are T cell receptor beta chains from one sample, sequenced in a study of CD8 T cells in Susac syndrome. TCRdb fed the immunoSEQ multiplex PCR reads into MiXCR, producing one record per CDR3 protein. This sample has more than 120,000 distinct CDR3 sequences; 94% occur once, and the top ten carry less than 0.095%. Sequencing used CD4+ T cells from PBMCs. All receptors come from a human donor in good health. Both conserved end residues are part of each CDR3. The order of the fields is J gene, V gene, clone size, D gene, CDR3 length, CDR3 protein, CDR3 DNA. The D gene is left open where the match is weak. Size is stated for part of the rows, as once, few or many counts, or as a class when the clone is expanded.

J gene: TRBJ2-5; V gene: TRBV18; clone size: -; D gene: -; CDR3 length: 14; CDR3 protein: CASSPRDYQETQYF; CDR3 DNA: TGTGCCAGCTCACCACGGGACTACCAAGAGACCCAGTACTTC
J gene: TRBJ2-3; V gene: TRBV9; clone size: -; D gene: TRBD2; CDR3 length: 11; CDR3 protein: CASSLAGVQYF; CDR3 DNA: TGTGCCAGCAGTCTAGCGGGAGTACAGTATTTT
J gene: TRBJ1-5; V gene: TRBV20-1; clone size: -; D gene: -; CDR3 length: 14; CDR3 protein: CSAREETGSQPQHF; CDR3 DNA: TGCAGTGCTAGAGAGGAAACAGGTAGCCAGCCCCAGCATTTT
J gene: TRBJ1-4; V gene: TRBV5-1; clone size: -; D gene: TRBD1; CDR3 length: 16; CDR3 protein: CASSLDRGHPNEKLFF; CDR3 DNA: TGCGCCAGCAGCTTGGACAGGGGGCATCCTAATGAAAAACTGTTTTTT
J gene: TRBJ2-2; V gene: TRBV5-4; clone size: -; D gene: -; CDR3 length: 14; CDR3 protein: CASSRGSNTGELFF; CDR3 DNA: TGTGCCAGCAGCCGCGGCTCTAACACCGGGGAGCTGTTTTTT
J gene: TRBJ1-1; V gene: TRBV9; clone size: -; D gene: -; CDR3 length: 14; CDR3 protein: CASSVMAGTTEAFF; CDR3 DNA: TGTGCCAGCAGCGTAATGGCAGGGACCACTGAAGCTTTCTTT
J gene: TRBJ2-1; V gene: TRBV7-9; clone size: -; D gene: -; CDR3 length: 13; CDR3 protein: CASSFTGYNEQFF; CDR3 DNA: TGTGCCAGCAGCTTTACAGGTTACAATGAGCAGTTCTTC
J gene: TRBJ2-1; V gene: TRBV19; clone size: -; D gene: -; CDR3 length: 13; CDR3 protein: CASSNAPHKWQFF; CDR3 DNA: TGTGCCAGTAGTAACGCTCCCCATAAATGGCAGTTCTTC
J gene: TRBJ1-2; V gene: TRBV25-1; clone size: -; D gene: -; CDR3 length: 14; CDR3 protein: CASSDYDRTGGYTF; CDR3 DNA: TGTGCCAGCAGTGATTACGACAGGACTGGTGGCTACACCTTC
J gene: TRBJ1-1; V gene: TRBV7-2; clone size: -; D gene: -; CDR3 length: 13; CDR3 protein: CASSSRTNTEAFF; CDR3 DNA: TGTGCCAGCAGCTCCCGTACGAACACTGAAGCTTTCTTT
J gene: TRBJ2-4; V gene: TRBV5-6; clone size: once; D gene: -; CDR3 length: 16; CDR3 protein: CASSLGVQKVKNIQYF; CDR3 DNA: TGTGCCAGCAGCTTGGGGGTTCAAAAAGTCAAAAACATTCAGTACTTC
J gene: TRBJ2-2; V gene: TRBV20-1; clone size: -; D gene: -; CDR3 length: 18; CDR3 protein: CSARNYRFGETGAGELFF; CDR3 DNA: TGCAGTGCTAGAAATTATAGGTTCGGGGAAACGGGGGCCGGGGAGCTGTTTTTT
J gene: TRBJ1-1; V gene: TRBV7-8; clone size: -; D gene: -; CDR3 length: 15; CDR3 protein: CASSFLSGANTEAFF; CDR3 DNA: TGTGCCAGCAGCTTTCTATCCGGGGCCAACACTGAAGCTTTCTTT
J gene: TRBJ2-3; V gene: TRBV7-9; clone size: -; D gene: TRBD2; CDR3 length: 15; CDR3 protein: CASSDAGGPGDTQYF; CDR3 DNA: TGTGCCAGCAGTGATGCGGGAGGCCCCGGGGATACGCAGTATTTT
J gene: TRBJ2-4; V gene: TRBV19; clone size: once; D gene: -; CDR3 length: 14; CDR3 protein: CASRRDSTKNIQYF; CDR3 DNA: TGTGCCAGTCGGAGGGACTCTACCAAAAACATTCAGTACTTC
J gene: TRBJ2-5; V gene: TRBV20-1; clone size: -; D gene: -; CDR3 length: 13; CDR3 protein: CSAREAVQETQYF; CDR3 DNA: TGCAGTGCTAGAGAGGCCGTCCAAGAGACCCAGTACTTC
J gene: TRBJ1-1; V gene: TRBV27; clone size: -; D gene: -; CDR3 length: 13; CDR3 protein: CASSLIRGTEAFF; CDR3 DNA: TGTGCCAGCAGCCTCATTAGGGGGACTGAAGCTTTCTTT
J gene: TRBJ2-5; V gene: TRBV20-1; clone size: -; D gene: -; CDR3 length: 15; CDR3 protein: CSAKKGSLTQETQYF; CDR3 DNA: TGCAGTGCCAAGAAGGGTAGCCTAACCCAAGAGACCCAGTACTTC
J gene: TRBJ2-7; V gene: TRBV7-3; clone size: -; D gene: TRBD2; CDR3 length: 18; CDR3 protein: CASSLNGTSEPPPEEQYF; CDR3 DNA: TGTGCCAGCAGCTTAAACGGGACTAGCGAGCCCCCGCCGGAGGAGCAGTACTTC
J gene: TRBJ1-2; V gene: TRBV19; clone size: -; D gene: -; CDR3 length: 13; CDR3 protein: CASSIGGNYGYTF; CDR3 DNA: TGTGCCAGTAGTATCGGGGGGAACTATGGCTACACCTTC
J gene: TRBJ1-5; V gene: TRBV2; clone size: -; D gene: TRBD1; CDR3 length: 14; CDR3 protein: CASSRQGANQPQHF; CDR3 DNA: TGTGCCAGCAGTCGACAGGGGGCGAATCAGCCCCAGCATTTT
J gene: TRBJ1-2; V gene: TRBV18; clone size: -; D gene: TRBD1; CDR3 length: 15; CDR3 protein: CASSPSGQGDYGYTF; CDR3 DNA: TGTGCCAGCTCACCATCGGGACAGGGGGACTATGGCTACACCTTC
J gene: TRBJ1-5; V gene: TRBV7-9; clone size: -; D gene: -; CDR3 length: 16; CDR3 protein: CASSPGPLYSNQPQHF; CDR3 DNA: TGTGCCAGCAGCCCCGGGCCCTTATATAGCAATCAGCCCCAGCATTTT
J gene: TRBJ1-1; V gene: TRBV30; clone size: -; D gene: -; CDR3 length: 13; CDR3 protein: CAWTQGLGTEAFF; CDR3 DNA: TGTGCCTGGACGCAGGGTTTAGGCACTGAAGCTTTCTTT
J gene: TRBJ2-1; V gene: TRBV7-2; clone size: -; D gene: -; CDR3 length: 15; CDR3 protein: CASSFRDLGYNEQFF; CDR3 DNA: TGTGCCAGCAGCTTCCGGGACTTAGGATACAATGAGCAGTTCTTC
J gene: TRBJ2-5; V gene: TRBV2; clone size: once; D gene: -; CDR3 length: 10; CDR3 protein: CASREETQYF; CDR3 DNA: TGTGCCAGCAGGGAAGAGACCCAGTACTTC
J gene: TRBJ1-4; V gene: TRBV29-1; clone size: -; D gene: -; CDR3 length: 12; CDR3 protein: CSASLTDEKLFF; CDR3 DNA: TGCAGCGCCTCATTGACAGATGAAAAACTGTTTTTT
J gene: TRBJ1-2; V gene: TRBV6-5; clone size: -; D gene: -; CDR3 length: 14; CDR3 protein: CASSYSSAVYGYTF; CDR3 DNA: TGTGCCAGCAGTTACTCGAGTGCTGTCTATGGCTACACCTTC
J gene: TRBJ1-5; V gene: TRBV9; clone size: -; D gene: -; CDR3 length: 14; CDR3 protein: CASNPGPRDQPQHF; CDR3 DNA: TGTGCCAGCAACCCAGGACCGAGGGATCAGCCCCAGCATTTT
J gene: TRBJ2-5; V gene: TRBV5-1; clone size: -; D gene: TRBD2; CDR3 length: 16; CDR3 protein: CASTPLAGGPGETQYF; CDR3 DNA: TGCGCCAGCACCCCGCTAGCGGGAGGGCCGGGGGAGACCCAGTACTTC
J gene: TRBJ2-2; V gene: TRBV12-3/TRBV12-4; clone size: -; D gene: TRBD2; CDR3 length: 17; CDR3 protein: CASSLARLAGVNGELFF; CDR3 DNA: TGTGCCAGCAGTTTAGCTCGACTAGCGGGAGTCAACGGGGAGCTGTTTTTT
J gene: TRBJ2-5; V gene: TRBV20-1; clone size: -; D gene: -; CDR3 length: 12; CDR3 protein: CSALGDQGTQYF; CDR3 DNA: TGCAGTGCTTTGGGGGACCAGGGGACCCAGTACTTC
J gene: TRBJ1-5; V gene: TRBV12-3/TRBV12-4; clone size: -; D gene: -; CDR3 length: 14; CDR3 protein: CASSDSHIGEPQHF; CDR3 DNA: TGTGCCAGCAGTGACTCACATATTGGTGAGCCCCAGCATTTT
J gene: TRBJ2-5; V gene: TRBV7-6; clone size: -; D gene: TRBD2; CDR3 length: 15; CDR3 protein: CASSLVGLAEETQYF; CDR3 DNA: TGTGCCAGCAGCTTAGTTGGACTAGCGGAAGAGACCCAGTACTTC
J gene: TRBJ1-2; V gene: TRBV24-1; clone size: -; D gene: -; CDR3 length: 14; CDR3 protein: CATSDLQWTGGYTF; CDR3 DNA: TGTGCCACCAGTGATTTGCAATGGACCGGTGGCTACACCTTC
J gene: TRBJ2-7; V gene: TRBV20-1; clone size: -; D gene: TRBD2; CDR3 length: 14; CDR3 protein: CSALTSGTSYEQYF; CDR3 DNA: TGCAGTGCTTTGACTAGCGGGACTTCCTACGAGCAGTACTTC
J gene: TRBJ2-1; V gene: TRBV7-2; clone size: -; D gene: TRBD2; CDR3 length: 17; CDR3 protein: CASSPYSSGSSYNEQFF; CDR3 DNA: TGTGCCAGCAGCCCATACTCTAGCGGGAGCTCCTACAATGAGCAGTTCTTC
J gene: TRBJ2-2; V gene: TRBV2; clone size: -; D gene: -; CDR3 length: 14; CDR3 protein: CARRRGVRAGELFF; CDR3 DNA: TGTGCCAGACGCAGGGGGGTGAGGGCCGGGGAGCTGTTTTTT
J gene: TRBJ1-2; V gene: TRBV25-1; clone size: -; D gene: -; CDR3 length: 15; CDR3 protein: CASSESGVSNYGYTF; CDR3 DNA: TGTGCCAGCAGTGAAAGTGGGGTCTCTAACTATGGCTACACCTTC
J gene: TRBJ1-2; V gene: TRBV2; clone size: -; D gene: -; CDR3 length: 13; CDR3 protein: CASIPGEGYGYTF; CDR3 DNA: TGTGCCAGCATCCCGGGGGAGGGCTATGGCTACACCTTC
J gene: TRBJ1-2; V gene: TRBV5-1; clone size: -; D gene: TRBD1; CDR3 length: 19; CDR3 protein: CASSLSGTGLTGALQDYTF; CDR3 DNA: TGCGCCAGCAGCTTGTCGGGGACAGGGTTGACCGGTGCCCTGCAGGACTACACCTTC
J gene: TRBJ2-5; V gene: TRBV7-8; clone size: once; D gene: TRBD2; CDR3 length: 19; CDR3 protein: CASRLGTSGRLLSPETQYF; CDR3 DNA: TGTGCCAGCAGACTCGGGACTAGCGGGAGACTCCTATCACCAGAGACCCAGTACTTC
J gene: TRBJ2-5; V gene: TRBV6-1; clone size: -; D gene: -; CDR3 length: 11; CDR3 protein: CANRAEETQYF; CDR3 DNA: TGTGCCAACCGGGCAGAAGAGACCCAGTACTTC
J gene: TRBJ2-7; V gene: TRBV24-1; clone size: -; D gene: TRBD1; CDR3 length: 19; CDR3 protein: CATSDSAGTGVEHPYEQYF; CDR3 DNA: TGTGCCACCAGTGATTCGGCCGGGACAGGGGTCGAGCACCCCTACGAGCAGTACTTC
J gene: TRBJ1-1; V gene: TRBV29-1; clone size: -; D gene: -; CDR3 length: 12; CDR3 protein: CSVGWVNTEAFF; CDR3 DNA: TGCAGCGTTGGGTGGGTGAACACTGAAGCTTTCTTT
J gene: TRBJ1-1; V gene: TRBV15; clone size: -; D gene: -; CDR3 length: 12; CDR3 protein: CATSREGGRAFF; CDR3 DNA: TGTGCCACCAGCAGAGAGGGCGGAAGGGCTTTCTTT
J gene: TRBJ2-4; V gene: TRBV7-9; clone size: -; D gene: -; CDR3 length: 16; CDR3 protein: CASSSHLLVPRDIQYF; CDR3 DNA: TGTGCCAGCAGCTCCCATCTACTAGTCCCCAGGGACATTCAGTACTTC
J gene: TRBJ2-3; V gene: TRBV9; clone size: -; D gene: -; CDR3 length: 15; CDR3 protein: CASSVGLVGVDTQYF; CDR3 DNA: TGTGCCAGCAGCGTAGGGCTAGTAGGCGTGGATACGCAGTATTTT